What follows are 9 T cell receptor beta chains derived from one specimen sequenced in a study of T cells after yellow fever vaccination. TCRdb ran MiXCR on the 5' RACE reads and lists one entry per CDR3 protein. Among fewer than 85,000 distinct CDR3 sequences listed, just under 8% were seen once. Here the sequenced sample was CD8+ T cells sorted from PBMCs, taken on the day of the yellow fever booster vaccination. These receptor sequences come from a man aged 25-45 years who received the YFV17D yellow fever vaccine.

Only a few counts were recorded for this clonotype. The V call is TRBV11-1, the J call TRBJ2-2; no clear D. Germline assignment: CDR1 SGHAT and CDR2 FQDESV (reference sequence). This CDR3 has 16 amino acids. V lost 3 bases, J lost 3 bases, and 14 bases lay in between. The CDR3 DNA reads as TGTGCCAGCAGCTTCCCGTCAGTGAGGTACACCGGGGAGCTGTTTTTT. Protein product: CASSFPSVRYTGELFF.

This clonotype was seen a few times. At one of its ends the junction is not consistent with the germline gene, which may arise from a read error. The rearrangement joins TRBV7-2 to TRBJ2-1; D is possibly TRBD2 (6 bases). The CDR3 is 15 residues long. Germline V CDR1 and CDR2: SGHTA, FQGNSA. The CDR3 protein is CASRLAETFYNEQFF. CDR3 sequence (DNA): TGTGCCAGCAGATTAGCGGAGACCTTCTACAATGAGCAGTTCTTC.

This clonotype was seen only a few times. This chain links TRBV7-9 with TRBJ2-2, with D unclear. Trimming removed 9 bases from V and 1 base from J, with 9 bases in between. The CDR3 is 13 amino acids. Per the germline V gene, CDR1 is SEHNR and CDR2 is FQNEAQ (reference sequence). CDR3 residues: CARDAENTGELFF. The CDR3 nucleotides read TGTGCCAGGGACGCGGAGAACACCGGGGAGCTGTTTTTT.

A few counts support this clonotype. The V and J genes are TRBV6-1 and TRBJ2-7, with D unclear. The CDR3 loop spans 14 amino acids. V shed 4 bases and J shed 0 bases, with 10 bases lying between them. Per the germline V gene, CDR1 is MNHNS and CDR2 is SASEGT. CDR3 DNA: TGTGCCAGCAGTGCCTCACCCAACTCCTACGAGCAGTACTTC. Translating it yields CASSASPNSYEQYF.

As for this clonotype: Possible read error: a much larger clone is one base away. This chain links TRBV27 with TRBJ2-7; 7 nucleotides match TRBD1. Germline CDR1 and CDR2: MNHEY and SMNVEV (reference sequence). The V gene end was trimmed by 6 bases and the J gene end by 9 bases; junction bases not matched to a gene: 11. The CDR3 length is 13 residues. The CDR3 is CASREGQALGQYF. The CDR3 DNA is TGTGCCAGCAGGGAAGGACAGGCCCTCGGGCAGTACTTC.

The genes are TRBV5-1 and TRBJ2-3; 13 bases align to TRBD2. CDR3 size: 16 residues. CDR1 and CDR2 from the germline V gene are SGHRS and YFSETQ. V shed 4 bases and J 3 bases; nucleotides not matched to a gene: 5. The CDR3 DNA reads TGCGCCAGCAGCCTTGGGACTAGCGGGATAACAGATACGCAGTATTTT. Protein: CASSLGTSGITDTQYF.

This chain joins TRBV10-3 and TRBJ2-1, with 8 bases matching TRBD2. V gave up 9 bases and J gave up 9 bases; unmatched junction bases: 10. This CDR3 has 13 amino acids. CDR1 is ENHRY, CDR2 SYGVKD, per germline. CDR3 nucleotides: TGTGCCATAACTACCCCGGGGGGGGGTGAGCAGTTCTTC. This codes for CAITTPGGGEQFF.

The gene calls are TRBV15 and TRBJ2-1; 11 positions match TRBD1. After removal of 4 bases from V and 8 bases from J, the junction contained 7 bases not matched to a gene. The germline CDR1 and CDR2 sequences are LNHNV and YYDKDF (reference sequence). CDR3 length equals 15 residues. CDR3 bases: TGTGCCACCAGCATAGGGACAGGGGGTATCCATGAGCAGTTCTTC. Translated: CATSIGTGGIHEQFF.

The V and J genes are TRBV7-9 and TRBJ2-5, with D tentatively TRBD1 or TRBD2 (5 bases each). Trimming took 4 bases from V and 4 from J, leaving 13 bases between them. Germline lookup yields CDR1 SEHNR and CDR2 FQNEAQ (reference sequence). The CDR3 totals 14 residues. CDR3 DNA: TGTGCCAGCAGCTCGATAGAGAGGGGAGAGACCCAGTACTTC. Amino acids: CASSSIERGETQYF. Variable domain in full (rest from reference TRBV7-9 and TRBJ2-5): DTGVSQNPRHKITKRGQNVTFRCDPISEHNRLYWYRQTLGQGPEFLTYFQNEAQLEKSRLLSDRFSAERPKGSFSTLEIQRTEQGDSAMYLCASSSIERGETQYFGPGTRLLVL.